The 3 T cell receptor beta chains listed next were all sequenced from one sample in a study of T cell responses to AZD1222 COVID-19 vaccine. Profiling relied on immunoSEQ multiplex PCR, and the TCRdb table lists in-frame clones only, not all of them. Counted here are approximately 150,000 clones, over 90% occurring once; the ten biggest clones make up 4.5% to 6%. The source material was peripheral blood, sampled on day 0 of AZD1222 vaccination. These receptor sequences come from an adult in good health.

This chain joins TRBV7-8 and TRBJ2-7, with a weak D call TRBD1 (6 bases). The V gene's germline CDR1 is SGHVS and CDR2 FQNEAQ. The germline V and J ends were trimmed by 2 bases and 3 bases, with 11 bases remaining between them. This CDR3 has 14 residues. CDR3 DNA: TGTGCCAGCAGCTTATACTTCAGGGGCTACGAGCAGTACTTC. This translates into CASSLYFRGYEQYF.

This clone occurred once. The rearrangement links TRBV7-3 to TRBJ1-1; TRBD1 aligns across 9 bases. Germline V lookup: CDR1 SGHTA, CDR2 FQGTGA. V lost 5 bases to trimming and J lost 0 bases; unmatched junction nucleotides: 4. The CDR3 runs 15 residues. The CDR3 reads CASSRQGGMNTEAFF. The CDR3 DNA follows: TGTGCCAGCAGCCGACAGGGGGGCATGAACACTGAAGCTTTCTTT.

V and J are TRBV7-3 and TRBJ2-3; either TRBD1 or TRBD2 may supply D (6 bases each). CDR1 and CDR2 from the germline V gene are SGHTA and FQGTGA. The CDR3 has 16 amino acids. The ends were cut back, 6 bases at V and 3 bases at J, with 19 bases in the middle. CDR3 DNA: TGTGCCAGCAGTAAGAGGGGGGCCCCACCGACAGATACGCAGTATTTT. Translating it yields CASSKRGAPPTDTQYF.